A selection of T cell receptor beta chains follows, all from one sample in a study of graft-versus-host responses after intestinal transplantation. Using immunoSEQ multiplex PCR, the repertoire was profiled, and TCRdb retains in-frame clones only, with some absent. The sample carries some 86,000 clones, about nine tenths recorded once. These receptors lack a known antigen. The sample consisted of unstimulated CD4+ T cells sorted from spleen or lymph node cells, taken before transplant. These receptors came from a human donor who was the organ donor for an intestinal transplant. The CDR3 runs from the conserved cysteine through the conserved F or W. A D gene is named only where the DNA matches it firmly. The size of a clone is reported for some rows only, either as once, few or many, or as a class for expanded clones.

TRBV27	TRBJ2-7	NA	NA	TGTGCCAGCGGCCCCGGTGACTCCTACGAGCAGTACTTC	CASGPGDSYEQYF
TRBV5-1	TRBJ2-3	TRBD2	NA	TGCGCCAGCAACCAACTAGCGGGGGCAGTCACAGATACGCAGTATTTT	CASNQLAGAVTDTQYF
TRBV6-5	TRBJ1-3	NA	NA	TGTGCCAGCAGTCCAGGGTCGTCGGGAAACACCATATATTTT	CASSPGSSGNTIYF
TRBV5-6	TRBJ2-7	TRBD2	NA	TGTGCCAGCAGCCCCGGGACTAGCCCTCCCTACGAGCAGTACTTC	CASSPGTSPPYEQYF
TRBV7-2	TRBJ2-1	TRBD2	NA	TGTGCCAGCAGCACCCGCGGGAGGCCCTACAATGAGCAGTTCTTC	CASSTRGRPYNEQFF
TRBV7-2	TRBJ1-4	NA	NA	TGTGCCAGCAGCCCCGACCGGGGGGCAGGTGAAAAACTGTTTTTT	CASSPDRGAGEKLFF
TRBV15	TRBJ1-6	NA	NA	TGTGCCACCAGCAGAGATTATGGAGGGAGTAATTCACCCCTCCACTTT	CATSRDYGGSNSPLHF
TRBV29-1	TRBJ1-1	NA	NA	TGCAGCGTTGAGGGGCCCCGGTGGACTGAAGCTTTCTTT	CSVEGPRWTEAFF
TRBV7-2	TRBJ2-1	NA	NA	TGTGCCAGCAGCGTTACTATCGTCCAAACCGAGCAGTTCTTC	CASSVTIVQTEQFF
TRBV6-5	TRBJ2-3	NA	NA	TGTGCCAGCAGTTACGAACAAACAGATACGCAGTATTTT	CASSYEQTDTQYF
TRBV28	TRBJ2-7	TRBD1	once	TGTGCCAGCCGGGACAGGGGGCAAAAAGGGTACTTC	CASRDRGQKGYF